This T cell receptor (beta chain) was sequenced in a study of early T cells in non-severe SARS-CoV-2 infection listed by TCRdb under 2021. Some background on the complete study: Because TCR sequencing relied on bulk RNA taken from unsorted whole blood, pairing of alpha and beta chains was not possible. Here is what the overall study found, with its caveats: VDJdb matching was skewed toward anti-spike CD8 responses and likely underestimated virus-specific expansions by missing private and CD4 specificities.

Its CDR3 holds 18 amino acids, cysteine through phenylalanine. This entry keeps only the CDR3 DNA: 54 bases, framed from base 1. Trimmed from V: 0 bases; trimmed from J: 3 bases; junction bases lacking a gene match: 10. CDR1 and CDR2 (SGHDT, YYEEEE) derive from the germline V gene. This clonotype has a count of ten or more. Its antigen remains unidentified. There are no base qualities to consult, and no much larger clone falls within one base. Receptor libraries were prepared by 5' RACE. Sequenced on a NextSeq 500. In the TCR library protocol, unique molecular identifiers were attached to individual cDNA molecules to correct for PCR bias and sequencing error. TCR alpha and beta chains were both sequenced, and the abundances of alpha and beta sequences in each sample were closely correlated with each other. Under the source paper's analysis protocol: Decombinator V4 was used to annotate TCR sequences for V gene, J gene and CDR3. TCRs were defined as expanded if a significant change between any two time points was detected under a Poisson model with p below 0.0001. TCR abundances were normalised to the total number of TCRs sequenced per sample and were expressed as counts per million. TRAV1-2 paired with TRAJ12, TRAJ20 or TRAJ33 defined MAIT TCRs, while TRAV10 paired with TRAJ18 defined iNKT TCRs. A search of VDJdb, accessed on 1 November 2021, was run for TCRs annotated to CMV, EBV and SARS-CoV-2, with TCRs annotated for multiple antigens excluded. The raw public data were reprocessed by TCRdb itself: fastp quality trimming at Q25, MiXCR clonotype calling, in-frame beta chains only. Each record represents a unique CDR3 protein, reported with the most common genes and DNA among its rows. TCRdb, rather than the study authors, made the V and J calls. This sample holds 25,000 to 30,000 distinct CDR3 sequences; about 4% were observed only once. The ten largest account for 9% to 12% of the sample.

A case-control design nested within a healthcare worker cohort in London, UK, was used, with weekly nasopharyngeal swab PCR tests and blood sampling performed. Healthcare workers were recruited during the week of the UK lockdown, between 23 and 31 March 2020, and followed weekly for up to roughly 15 weeks. In this chain, TRBV5-6 is recombined with TRBJ2-3, with 10 junctional bases fitting TRBD1. The TCR was taken from an adult who was a healthcare worker with PCR-confirmed SARS-CoV-2 infection or an uninfected control (not recorded which). Sequencing was carried out using whole blood. The bases are TGTGCCAGCAGCTTGGGCGGGACAGGGGCAATGGATACAGATACGCAGTATTTT. Its amino acids are CASSLGGTGAMDTDTQYF.